This T cell receptor beta chain is drawn from a study of vaccination and CD4 T cells after COVID-19. Across the whole study: With a range of 35 to 161, the median interval from diagnosis to drawing post-COVID samples was 85 to 120 days. Stimulation used overlapping spike peptides from SARS-CoV-2, HCoV-NL63, HCoV-OC43 and HCoV-229E.

Germline V CDR1 and CDR2: SGHVS, FNYEAQ. Trimming left V 5 bases short and J 8 bases short, with 14 bases between. This CDR3 is 13 amino acids long. Cultured CD4+ T cell DNA was sequenced using the Oncomine TCR Beta short-read assay. TCRdb processed the PCR reads anew with MiXCR; each CDR3 protein has one entry. The data show around 5,000 distinct CDR3 sequences, roughly 47% seen once. Documented treatment: approximately 9-day PBMC culture with coronavirus spike peptide pools or control peptides (ViraFEST assay). ViraFEST relied on peptide pools to expand antigen-specific T cells; the TCRs were sequenced afterward. Concerning this clonotype: The antigen is unknown.

Source: CD4+ T cells from blood, cultured in vitro, taken after SARS-CoV-2 vaccination. This rearrangement joins TRBV7-6 to TRBJ2-3; tentatively, D is TRBD1 (5 bases). This TCR derives from a human donor who had recovered from COVID-19. The CDR3 bases are TGTGCCAGCAGCGTCCCCCAGGGAACTACGCAGTATTTT. Its protein is CASSVPQGTTQYF.